This TCR beta chain originates from a study of blood T cell repertoires in COVID-19. Study in general: From the United States, Italy and Spain came samples of acute and convalescent COVID-19. PBMCs, B-cell-depleted T cells, or T cells were the source of the cDNA or gDNA that made up the material.

CDR1 is MNHEY and CDR2 is SVGAGI in the germline V gene. This CDR3 spans 12 amino acids. V was pared by 8 bases and J by 5 bases, with 11 bases between. Original handling: Amplifying reference gene primers gave estimates of nucleated cell counts. The repertoire was sequenced with immunoSEQ multiplex PCR; TCRdb's copy has only in-frame clones and lacks some. That table supplies the V and J calls and clone size; D and trimming were determined from the DNA. Of tens of thousands of clones listed, approximately 70% are singletons. Sequencing input: peripheral blood. The V and J genes are TRBV6-5 and TRBJ2-3, with D maybe TRBD2 (5 bases). The sequence came from a man of 80 years or more with acute or convalescent COVID-19. CDR3 sequence: CASRREGDTQYF. CDR3 sequence (DNA): TGTGCCAGCCGGCGCGAGGGAGATACGCAGTATTTT.